What follows is one T cell receptor (beta chain) and its context. The antigen is unknown. Autoimmune disease history or systemic immunosuppression disqualified patients. Baseline was the first blood sampling point, followed by cycle 4 day 1 and cycle 7 day 1. This sample was taken from a study of OX40 agonist ivuxolimab in advanced cancers. Study results and limitations: Relative to CD4+, CD8+ T cells held more expanded clones on average. At doses 0.1 to 3.0 mg/kg, CD4+ and CD8+ clones expanded.

The germline V gene has CDR1 MNHEY and CDR2 SVGAGI. Trimming pared 0 bases from V and 1 base from J, leaving 6 bases between. The CDR3 has 14 amino acids. Clones were read by immunoSEQ multiplex PCR, and TCRdb kept only the in-frame ones, dropping some. Among 30,000 to 45,000 clones listed, approximately 80% were seen once. The input for sequencing was CD4+ or CD8+ T cells sorted from blood, taken in a trial of the OX40 agonist ivuxolimab. The sequence was collected from an adult with an advanced solid tumor such as melanoma, head and neck, liver or kidney cancer. The chain joins TRBV6-5 to TRBJ1-1; D gene unclear. CDR3 bases: TGTGCCAGCAGTTACTCGGCCAGGAACACTGAAGCTTTCTTT. Amino acid sequence: CASSYSARNTEAFF.